The TCR beta chain under discussion was sequenced for a study of blood T cells in healthy people across ages. A second PCR, run for about 7 to 11 cycles, used a sample-barcoded 5' primer plus a J-beta primer mix. A single record per CDR3 protein comes from TCRdb applying MiXCR to the 5' RACE reads. The sample contains about a million distinct CDR3 sequences, 35% to 40% of which appear only once. The CDR3 loop spans 18 amino acids. Trimming pared 2 bases from V and 2 bases from J, leaving 21 bases between. Germline CDR1 and CDR2: PRHDT and FYEKMQ (reference sequence). The individuals who served as donors were healthy Caucasians living in Russia, aged roughly 6 to 95.

The specimen was blood. This chain connects TRBV13 to TRBJ2-5; D is uncertain. The clonotype was recovered from a man aged 18 to 29 in good health. The CDR3 region is CASSLYAEAHFSQETQYF. DNA for the CDR3: TGTGCCAGCAGCTTATATGCCGAGGCCCACTTTTCTCAAGAGACCCAGTACTTC.